These 8 T cell receptor beta chains were sequenced from one sample in a study of T cells in Graves' hyperthyroidism and ophthalmopathy. Template material for amplifying TCR beta CDR3 regions consisted of RNA transcripts. Researchers ran a first-round RT-PCR on the TCR CDR3 using the HTBI primer set. TCRdb re-analysed the multiplex PCR reads in MiXCR, keeping a single row per CDR3 protein. Among roughly 300,000 distinct CDR3 sequences listed, roughly 21% were seen once. The sequencing sample was made of blood. The receptors were sampled from a woman in her 50s with Graves' hyperthyroidism.

The V gene is TRBV19, the J gene TRBJ2-3; 8 positions match TRBD2. After removal of 6 bases from V and 4 bases from J, the junction contained 15 bases not matched to a gene. The V gene's germline CDR1 is LNHDA and CDR2 SQIVND (reference sequence). There are 17 residues in the CDR3. The CDR3 DNA reads TGTGCCAGTAGCAAGGGAAAAGCGGGAGTTGTTTCAGATACGCAGTATTTT. This sequence encodes CASSKGKAGVVSDTQYF. Combining the CDR3 with reference TRBV19 and TRBJ2-3 gives the whole variable domain DGGITQSPKYLFRKEGQNVTLSCEQNLNHDAMYWYRQDPGQGLRLIYYSQIVNDFQKGDIAEGYSVSREKKESFPLTVTSAQKNPTAFYLCASSKGKAGVVSDTQYFGPGTRLTVL.

This clonotype occurred many times. This sequence joins TRBV29-1 and TRBJ2-5, with TRBD1 matching over 8 bases. The CDR3 spans 16 residues. The J segment lost 2 bases and the V segment lost 6 bases, leaving 14 bases of the junction unmatched. In germline, CDR1 is SQVTM, CDR2 ANQGSEA. CDR3 amino acids: CSVGTGPALLQETQYF. CDR3 nucleotide sequence: TGCAGCGTAGGGACAGGCCCAGCCCTCCTTCAAGAGACCCAGTACTTC.

In its sample, this clonotype was seen a few times. This may be a read error: a much more frequent sequence differs by one nucleotide. The CDR3 DNA sequence: TGTGCCAGCTCACCATTGGACGGCAACACTGAAGCTCTCTTT. As protein: CASSPLDGNTEALF. The chain links TRBV18 to TRBJ1-1; the D is unclear. This CDR3 is built from 14 residues. Germline loops: CDR1 KGHSH, CDR2 LQKENI.

V usage is TRBV2 and J usage is TRBJ1-2; 9 nucleotides line up with TRBD1. Germline CDR1 and CDR2: SNHLY and FYNNEI. V trimming: 5 bases; J trimming: 3 bases; junction bases outside the gene matches: 4. The length of the CDR3 is 14 residues. CDR3 sequence: CASSRTGVYYGYTF. DNA of the CDR3: TGTGCCAGCAGTCGGACAGGGGTCTACTATGGCTACACCTTC.

This clonotype was observed at least ten times. This rearrangement joins TRBV11-2 to TRBJ2-7; TRBD2 is a possible D gene (6 bases). Germline V gene sequence: CDR1 SGHAT, CDR2 FQNNGV. The CDR3 covers 14 residues. Trimming took 5 bases from V and 0 from J, leaving 11 bases between them. In DNA form, the CDR3 reads TGTGCCAGCAGCCCTAGCGTGCTCTCCTACGAGCAGTACTTC. It encodes CASSPSVLSYEQYF.

V gene TRBV5-1 combines with J gene TRBJ2-3, with TRBD2 as a possible D gene (6 bases). The CDR3 totals 14 residues. Between the trimmed V and J ends, which lost 2 bases and 5 bases, there was a span of 12 bases. Per germline, CDR1 SGHRS and CDR2 YFSETQ. CDR3 protein: CASSFGGAGDTQYF. The CDR3 DNA reads TGCGCCAGCAGCTTTGGCGGGGCAGGAGATACGCAGTATTTT. Using reference TRBV5-1 and TRBJ2-3 for the parts outside the CDR3, the full variable domain is KAGVTQTPRYLIKTRGQQVTLSCSPISGHRSVSWYQQTPGQGLQFLFEYFSETQRNKGNFPGRFSGRQFSNSRSEMNVSTLELGDSALYLCASSFGGAGDTQYFGPGTRLTVL.

This clonotype occurred a few times. The chain carries TRBV12-3 or TRBV12-4 and TRBJ2-1, with 9 bases matching TRBD1. The ends lost 5 bases at V and 7 bases at J; junction bases unmatched: 18. The CDR3 extends over 18 amino acids. In DNA, the CDR3 is TGTGCCAGCAGTCCAGGGGACAGGGTGCTGGGCGGCAATAATGAGCAGTTCTTC. It is translated as CASSPGDRVLGGNNEQFF.

The V and J genes are TRBV7-9 and TRBJ2-5; possible D gene TRBD2, 5 bases. Per the germline V gene, CDR1 is SEHNR and CDR2 is FQNEAQ (reference sequence). Trimming pared 1 base from V and 1 base from J, leaving 19 bases between. The CDR3 runs 18 residues. DNA of the CDR3: TGTGCCAGCAGCTTAGTCGGGGAGCCTTTGGTGTCCCAAGAGACCCAGTACTTC. This encodes CASSLVGEPLVSQETQYF.